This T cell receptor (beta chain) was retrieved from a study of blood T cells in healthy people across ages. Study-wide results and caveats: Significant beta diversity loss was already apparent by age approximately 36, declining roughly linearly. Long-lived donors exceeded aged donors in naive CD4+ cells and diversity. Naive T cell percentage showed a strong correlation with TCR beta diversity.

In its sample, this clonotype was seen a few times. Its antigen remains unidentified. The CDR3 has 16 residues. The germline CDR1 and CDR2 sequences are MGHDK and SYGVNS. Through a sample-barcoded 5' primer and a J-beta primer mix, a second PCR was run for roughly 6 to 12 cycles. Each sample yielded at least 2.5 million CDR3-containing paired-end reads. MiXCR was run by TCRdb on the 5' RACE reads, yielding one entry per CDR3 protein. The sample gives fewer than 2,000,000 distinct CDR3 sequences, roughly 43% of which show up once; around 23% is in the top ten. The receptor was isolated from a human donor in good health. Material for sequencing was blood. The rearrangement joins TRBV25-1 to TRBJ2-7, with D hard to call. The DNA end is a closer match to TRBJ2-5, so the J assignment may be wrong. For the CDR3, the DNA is TGTGCCAGCAGTGAATGGGAAGGGAAGGAGATGGAGACCCAGTACTTC. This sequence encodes CASSEWEGKEMETQYF.